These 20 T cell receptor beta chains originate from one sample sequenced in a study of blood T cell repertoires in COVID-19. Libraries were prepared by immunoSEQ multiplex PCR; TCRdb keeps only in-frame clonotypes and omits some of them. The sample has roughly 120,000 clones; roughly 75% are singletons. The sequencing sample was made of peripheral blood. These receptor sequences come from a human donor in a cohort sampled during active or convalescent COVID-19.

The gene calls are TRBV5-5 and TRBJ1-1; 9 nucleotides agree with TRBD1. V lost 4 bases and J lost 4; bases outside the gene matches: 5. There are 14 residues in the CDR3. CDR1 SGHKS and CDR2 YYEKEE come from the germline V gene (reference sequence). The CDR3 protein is CASSGGQGFTEAFF. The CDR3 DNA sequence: TGTGCCAGCAGCGGGGGACAGGGATTCACTGAAGCTTTCTTT.

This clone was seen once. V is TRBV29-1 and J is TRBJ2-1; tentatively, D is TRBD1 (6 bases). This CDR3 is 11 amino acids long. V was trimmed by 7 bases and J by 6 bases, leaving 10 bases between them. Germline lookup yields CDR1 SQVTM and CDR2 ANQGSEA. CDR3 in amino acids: CSATTGNEQFF. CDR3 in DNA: TGCAGCGCGACGACAGGCAATGAGCAGTTCTTC.

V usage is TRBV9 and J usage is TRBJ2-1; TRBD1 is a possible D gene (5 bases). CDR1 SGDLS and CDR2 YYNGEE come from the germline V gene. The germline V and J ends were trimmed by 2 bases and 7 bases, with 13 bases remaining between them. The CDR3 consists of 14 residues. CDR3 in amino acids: CASSVLSRTNEQFF. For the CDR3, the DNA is TGTGCCAGCAGCGTTCTATCTAGGACAAATGAGCAGTTCTTC.

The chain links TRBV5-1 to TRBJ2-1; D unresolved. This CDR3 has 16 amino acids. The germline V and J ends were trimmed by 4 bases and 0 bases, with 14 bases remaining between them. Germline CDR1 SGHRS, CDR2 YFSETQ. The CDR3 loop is CASSQQPPSSYNEQFF. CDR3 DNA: TGCGCCAGCAGCCAACAGCCCCCAAGCTCCTACAATGAGCAGTTCTTC.

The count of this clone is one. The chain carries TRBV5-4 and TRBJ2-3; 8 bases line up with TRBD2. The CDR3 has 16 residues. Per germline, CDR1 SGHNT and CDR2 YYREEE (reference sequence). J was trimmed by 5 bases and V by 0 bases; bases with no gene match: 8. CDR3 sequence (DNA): TGTGCCAGCAGCTTGGGCGGGGGGTACTCACGAGATACGCAGTATTTT. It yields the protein CASSLGGGYSRDTQYF. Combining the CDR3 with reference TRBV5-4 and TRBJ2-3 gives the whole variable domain ETGVTQSPTHLIKTRGQQVTLRCSSQSGHNTVSWYQQALGQGPQFIFQYYREEENGRGNFPPRFSGLQFPNYSSELNVNALELDDSALYLCASSLGGGYSRDTQYFGPGTRLTVL.

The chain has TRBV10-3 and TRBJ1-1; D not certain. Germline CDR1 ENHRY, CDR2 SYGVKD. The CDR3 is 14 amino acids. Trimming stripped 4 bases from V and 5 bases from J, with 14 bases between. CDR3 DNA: TGTGCCATCAGTGGTCTGGGGAGCGGTACTGAAGCTTTCTTT. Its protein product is CAISGLGSGTEAFF.

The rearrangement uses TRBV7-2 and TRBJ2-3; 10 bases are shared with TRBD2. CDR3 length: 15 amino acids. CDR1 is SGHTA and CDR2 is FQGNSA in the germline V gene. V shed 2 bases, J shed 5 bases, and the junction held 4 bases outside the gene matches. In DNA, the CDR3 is TGTGCCAGCAGCTTAACTAGCGGGAAACAAGATACGCAGTATTTT. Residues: CASSLTSGKQDTQYF.

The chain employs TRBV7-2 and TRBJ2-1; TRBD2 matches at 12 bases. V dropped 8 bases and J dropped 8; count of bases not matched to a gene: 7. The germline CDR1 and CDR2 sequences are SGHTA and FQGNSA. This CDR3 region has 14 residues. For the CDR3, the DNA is TGTGCCAGCGCCTCTAGCGGGAGGGCCTATGAGCAGTTCTTC. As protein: CASASSGRAYEQFF.

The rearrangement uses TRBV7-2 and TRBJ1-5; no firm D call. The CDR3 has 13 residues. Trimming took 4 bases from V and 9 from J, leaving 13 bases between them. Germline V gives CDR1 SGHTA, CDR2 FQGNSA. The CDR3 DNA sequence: TGTGCCAGCAGCTCGATTGGAGGAGGGCCCCAGCATTTT. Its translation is CASSSIGGGPQHF.

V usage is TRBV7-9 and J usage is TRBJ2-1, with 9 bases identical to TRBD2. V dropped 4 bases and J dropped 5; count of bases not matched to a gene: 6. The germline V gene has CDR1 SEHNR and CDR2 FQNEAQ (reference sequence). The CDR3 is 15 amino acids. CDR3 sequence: CASSSRLAENNEQFF. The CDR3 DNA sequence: TGTGCCAGCAGCTCCCGACTAGCGGAGAACAATGAGCAGTTCTTC.

In DNA, the CDR3 is TGTGCCAGCTCATCAGTACAGGGCGGCGAGCAGTACTTC. Translated, it gives CASSSVQGGEQYF. The genes are TRBV18 and TRBJ2-7, with D perhaps matching TRBD1 (6 bases). The germline gives CDR1 KGHSH, CDR2 LQKENI. The germline V and J ends were trimmed by 5 bases and 6 bases, with 14 bases remaining between them. This CDR3 has 13 amino acids.

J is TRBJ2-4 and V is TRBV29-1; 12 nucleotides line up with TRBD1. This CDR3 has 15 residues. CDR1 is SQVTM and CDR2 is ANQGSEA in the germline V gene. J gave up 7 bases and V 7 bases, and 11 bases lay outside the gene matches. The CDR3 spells CSATSSGTGGNIQYF. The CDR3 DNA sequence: TGCAGCGCAACAAGTAGTGGGACAGGGGGCAACATTCAGTACTTC.

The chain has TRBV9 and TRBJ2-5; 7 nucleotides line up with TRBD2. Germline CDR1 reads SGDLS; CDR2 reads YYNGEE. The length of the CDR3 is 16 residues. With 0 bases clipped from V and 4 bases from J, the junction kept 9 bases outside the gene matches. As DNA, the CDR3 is TGTGCCAGCAGCGTAGGTGTGGGAGGGCCCGGAGAGACCCAGTACTTC. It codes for CASSVGVGGPGETQYF.

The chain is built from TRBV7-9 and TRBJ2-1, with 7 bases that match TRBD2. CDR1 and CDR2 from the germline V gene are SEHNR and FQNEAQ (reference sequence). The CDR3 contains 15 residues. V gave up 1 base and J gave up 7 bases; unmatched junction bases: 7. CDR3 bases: TGTGCCAGCAGCTTAGTAGGCGGGAGCCTAAATGAGCAGTTCTTC. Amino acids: CASSLVGGSLNEQFF.

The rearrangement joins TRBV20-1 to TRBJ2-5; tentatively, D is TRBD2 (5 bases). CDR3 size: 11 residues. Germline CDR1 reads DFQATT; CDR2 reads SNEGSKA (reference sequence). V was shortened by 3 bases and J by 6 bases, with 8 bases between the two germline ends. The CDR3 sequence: CSASGEQTQYF. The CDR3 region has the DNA TGCAGTGCTAGCGGGGAACAGACCCAGTACTTC.

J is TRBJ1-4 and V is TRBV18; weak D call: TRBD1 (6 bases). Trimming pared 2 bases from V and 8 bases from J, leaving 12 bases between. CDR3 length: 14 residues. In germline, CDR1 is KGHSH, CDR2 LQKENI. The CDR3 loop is CASSPSGRGEKLFF. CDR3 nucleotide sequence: TGTGCCAGCTCACCATCGGGCAGGGGAGAAAAACTGTTTTTT.

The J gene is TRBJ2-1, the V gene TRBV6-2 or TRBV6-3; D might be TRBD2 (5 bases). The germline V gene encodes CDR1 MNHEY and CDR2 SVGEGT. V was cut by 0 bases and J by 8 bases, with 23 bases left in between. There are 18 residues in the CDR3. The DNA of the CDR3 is TGTGCCAGCAGTTACTCGATTAGCGAACCTCAAGCGGTGGATGAGCAGTTCTTC. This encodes CASSYSISEPQAVDEQFF.

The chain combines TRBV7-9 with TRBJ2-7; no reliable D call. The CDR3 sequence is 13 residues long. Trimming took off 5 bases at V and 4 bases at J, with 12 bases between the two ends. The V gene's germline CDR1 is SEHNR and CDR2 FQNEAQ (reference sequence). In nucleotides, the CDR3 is TGTGCCAGCAGCCAGTGGCCGCCATACGAGCAGTACTTC. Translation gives CASSQWPPYEQYF.

The CDR3: CASSYGPNRDRLNSPLHF. CDR3 nucleotides: TGTGCCAGCAGTTACGGTCCCAACCGGGACAGGCTAAATTCACCCCTCCACTTT. V gene TRBV6-2 or TRBV6-3 combines with J gene TRBJ1-6; 8 positions match TRBD1. This CDR3 contains 18 residues. Germline V CDR1 and CDR2: MNHEY, SVGEGT. V dropped 2 bases and J dropped 7; count of bases not matched to a gene: 13.

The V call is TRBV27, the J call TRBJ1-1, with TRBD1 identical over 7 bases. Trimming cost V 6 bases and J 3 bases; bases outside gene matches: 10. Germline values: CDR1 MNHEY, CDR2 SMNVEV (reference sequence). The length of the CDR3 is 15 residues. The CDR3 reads CASSSPLRGHTEAFF. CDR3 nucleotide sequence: TGTGCCAGCAGCTCCCCCCTTAGGGGGCACACTGAAGCTTTCTTT.